The subject of this entry is one T cell receptor (beta chain). The protocol was immunoSEQ multiplex PCR, while the TCRdb copy is restricted to in-frame clones and leaves out a portion. This table has nearly 60,000 clones, roughly 89% appearing once. These data belong to a study of T cell changes during pregnancy in multiple sclerosis. V trimming: 5 bases; J trimming: 1 base; junction bases outside the gene matches: 18. Germline V gives CDR1 SGHTA, CDR2 FQGTGA. The CDR3 runs to 19 residues. This TCR came from a female donor in good health, enrolled as a control in a pregnancy study. The specimen comprised CD4+ T cells from peripheral blood mononuclear cells, sampled after pregnancy. The chain carries TRBV7-3 and TRBJ1-1; TRBD1 agrees at 8 bases. CDR3 protein: CASSASVGPGGVENTEAFF. CDR3 DNA: TGTGCCAGCAGCGCATCGGTGGGGCCAGGGGGCGTAGAGAACACTGAAGCTTTCTTT.